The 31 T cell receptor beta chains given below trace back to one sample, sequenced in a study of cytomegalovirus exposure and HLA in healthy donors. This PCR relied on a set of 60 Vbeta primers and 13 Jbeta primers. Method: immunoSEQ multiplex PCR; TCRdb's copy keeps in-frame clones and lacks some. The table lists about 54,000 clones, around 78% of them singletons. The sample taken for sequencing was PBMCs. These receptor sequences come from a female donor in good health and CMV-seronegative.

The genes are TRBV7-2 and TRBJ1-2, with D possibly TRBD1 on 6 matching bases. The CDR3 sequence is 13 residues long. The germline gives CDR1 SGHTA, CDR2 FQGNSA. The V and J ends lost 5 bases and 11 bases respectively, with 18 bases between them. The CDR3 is CASSQTGPTYYTF. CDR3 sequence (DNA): TGTGCCAGCAGCCAAACAGGGCCCACTTATTACACCTTC.

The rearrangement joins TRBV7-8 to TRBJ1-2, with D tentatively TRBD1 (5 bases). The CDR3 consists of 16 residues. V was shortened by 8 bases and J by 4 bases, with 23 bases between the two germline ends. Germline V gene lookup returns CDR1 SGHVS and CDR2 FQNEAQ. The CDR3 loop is CASAIWGDKMGYGYTF. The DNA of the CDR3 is TGTGCCAGCGCGATTTGGGGCGATAAAATGGGCTATGGCTACACCTTC. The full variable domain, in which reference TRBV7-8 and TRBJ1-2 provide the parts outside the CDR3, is GAGVSQSPRYKVAKRGQDVALRCDPISGHVSLFWYQQALGQGPEFLTYFQNEAQLDKSGLPSDRFFAERPEGSVSTLKIQRTQQEDSAVYLCASAIWGDKMGYGYTFGSGTRLTVV.

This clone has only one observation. CDR3 amino acids: CASSDDRTGSSIQYF. DNA of the CDR3: TGTGCCAGCAGCGACGATCGGACAGGGTCGAGCATTCAGTACTTC. This chain uses TRBV5-4 with TRBJ2-4, with 8 bases matching TRBD1. V lost 4 bases to trimming and J lost 9 bases; unmatched junction nucleotides: 12. Germline CDR1 is SGHNT and CDR2 is YYREEE (reference sequence). The CDR3 covers 15 residues. The full variable domain, its missing parts supplied by reference TRBV5-4 and TRBJ2-4, is ETGVTQSPTHLIKTRGQQVTLRCSSQSGHNTVSWYQQALGQGPQFIFQYYREEENGRGNFPPRFSGLQFPNYSSELNVNALELDDSALYLCASSDDRTGSSIQYFGAGTRLSVL.

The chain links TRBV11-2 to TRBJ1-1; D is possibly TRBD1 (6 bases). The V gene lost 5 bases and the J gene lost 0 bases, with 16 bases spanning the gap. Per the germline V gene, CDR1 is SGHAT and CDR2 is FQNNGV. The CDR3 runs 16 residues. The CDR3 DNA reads TGTGCCAGCAGCCCAAGTCGTACAGGGCTGAACACTGAAGCTTTCTTT. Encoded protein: CASSPSRTGLNTEAFF.

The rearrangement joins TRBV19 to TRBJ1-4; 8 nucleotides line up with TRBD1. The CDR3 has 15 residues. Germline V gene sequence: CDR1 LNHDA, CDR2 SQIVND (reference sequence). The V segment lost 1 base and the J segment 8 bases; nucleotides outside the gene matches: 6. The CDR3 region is CASSIVGRGQEKLFF. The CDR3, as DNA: TGTGCCAGTAGTATAGTGGGCAGGGGGCAGGAAAAACTGTTTTTT.

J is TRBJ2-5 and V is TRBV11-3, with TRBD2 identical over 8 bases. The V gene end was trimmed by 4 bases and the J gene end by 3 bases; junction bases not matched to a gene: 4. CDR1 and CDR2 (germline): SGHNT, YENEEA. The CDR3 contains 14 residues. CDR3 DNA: TGTGCCAGCAGCTCGGGCGGGGGGAAAGAGACCCAGTACTTC. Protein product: CASSSGGGKETQYF.

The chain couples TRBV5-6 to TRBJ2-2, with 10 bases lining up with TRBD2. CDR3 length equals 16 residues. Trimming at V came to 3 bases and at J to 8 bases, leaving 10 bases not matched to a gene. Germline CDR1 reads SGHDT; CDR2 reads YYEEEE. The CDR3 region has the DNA TGTGCCAGCAGCTGGGGCAGCGGGGGGGCGTCGGGGGAGCTGTTTTTT. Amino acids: CASSWGSGGASGELFF. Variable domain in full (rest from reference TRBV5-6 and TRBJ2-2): DAGVTQSPTHLIKTRGQQVTLRCSPKSGHDTVSWYQQALGQGPQFIFQYYEEEERQRGNFPDRFSGHQFPNYSSELNVNALLLGDSALYLCASSWGSGGASGELFFGEGSRLTVL.

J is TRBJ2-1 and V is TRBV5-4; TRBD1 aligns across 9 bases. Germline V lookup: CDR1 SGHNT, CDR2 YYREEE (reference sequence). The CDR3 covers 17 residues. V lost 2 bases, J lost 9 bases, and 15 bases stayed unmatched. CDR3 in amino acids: CASSFLPTGGVKGEQFF. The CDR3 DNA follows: TGTGCCAGCAGCTTCCTCCCTACAGGGGGCGTAAAGGGTGAGCAGTTCTTC.

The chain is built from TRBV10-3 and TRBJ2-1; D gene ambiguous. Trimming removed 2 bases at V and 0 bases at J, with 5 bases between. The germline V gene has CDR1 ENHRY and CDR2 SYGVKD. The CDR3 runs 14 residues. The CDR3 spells CAISEGISYNEQFF. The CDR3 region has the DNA TGTGCCATCAGTGAGGGCATCTCCTACAATGAGCAGTTCTTC.

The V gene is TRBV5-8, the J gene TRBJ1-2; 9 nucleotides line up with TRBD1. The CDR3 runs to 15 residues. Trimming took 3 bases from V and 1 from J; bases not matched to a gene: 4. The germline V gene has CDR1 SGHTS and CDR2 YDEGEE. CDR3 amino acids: CASSSQGASNYGYTF. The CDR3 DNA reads TGTGCCAGCAGCTCACAGGGGGCCAGTAACTATGGCTACACCTTC.

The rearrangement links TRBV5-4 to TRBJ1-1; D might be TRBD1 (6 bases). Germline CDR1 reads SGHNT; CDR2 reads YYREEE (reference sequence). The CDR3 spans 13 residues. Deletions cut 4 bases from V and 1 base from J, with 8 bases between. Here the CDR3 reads CASSRGANTEAFF. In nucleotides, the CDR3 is TGTGCCAGCAGCCGGGGGGCGAACACTGAAGCTTTCTTT.

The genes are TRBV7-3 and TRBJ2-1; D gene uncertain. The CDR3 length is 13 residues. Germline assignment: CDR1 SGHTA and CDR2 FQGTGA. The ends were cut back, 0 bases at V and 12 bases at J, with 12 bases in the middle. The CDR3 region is CASSLTTLDRQFF. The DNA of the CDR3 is TGTGCCAGCAGCTTAACGACCCTAGATAGGCAGTTCTTC.

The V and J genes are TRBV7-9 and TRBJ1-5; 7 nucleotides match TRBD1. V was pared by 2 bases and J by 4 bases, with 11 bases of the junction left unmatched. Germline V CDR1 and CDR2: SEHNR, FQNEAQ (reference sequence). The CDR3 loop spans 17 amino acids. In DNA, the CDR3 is TGTGCCAGCAGCTTATGGTCCCTGGGACAGTCGAATCAGCCCCAGCATTTT. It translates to CASSLWSLGQSNQPQHF.

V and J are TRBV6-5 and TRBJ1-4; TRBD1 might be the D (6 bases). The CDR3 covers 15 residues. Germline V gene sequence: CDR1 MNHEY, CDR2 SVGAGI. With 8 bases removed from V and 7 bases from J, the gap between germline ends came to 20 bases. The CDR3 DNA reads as TGTGCCAGCCGGACCCTGGACAGCCGGGGTGAAAAACTGTTTTTT. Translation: CASRTLDSRGEKLFF.

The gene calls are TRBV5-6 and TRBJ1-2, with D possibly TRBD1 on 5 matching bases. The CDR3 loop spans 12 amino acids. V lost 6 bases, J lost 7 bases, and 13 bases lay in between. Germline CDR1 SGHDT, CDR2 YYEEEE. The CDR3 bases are TGTGCCAGCAACGCCCGGGACTTTGGCTACACCTTC. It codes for CASNARDFGYTF. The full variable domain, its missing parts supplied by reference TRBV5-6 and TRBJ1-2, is DAGVTQSPTHLIKTRGQQVTLRCSPKSGHDTVSWYQQALGQGPQFIFQYYEEEERQRGNFPDRFSGHQFPNYSSELNVNALLLGDSALYLCASNARDFGYTFGSGTRLTVV.

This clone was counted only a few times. The chain's CDR3 is CASSYGAGGRDTEAFF. For the CDR3, the DNA is TGTGCCAGCAGTTACGGTGCAGGGGGTCGAGACACTGAAGCTTTCTTT. V is TRBV6-5 and J is TRBJ1-1, with 7 bases matching TRBD1. Germline values: CDR1 MNHEY, CDR2 SVGAGI. Trimming took 2 bases from V and 3 from J; bases not matched to a gene: 9. This CDR3 is built from 16 residues.

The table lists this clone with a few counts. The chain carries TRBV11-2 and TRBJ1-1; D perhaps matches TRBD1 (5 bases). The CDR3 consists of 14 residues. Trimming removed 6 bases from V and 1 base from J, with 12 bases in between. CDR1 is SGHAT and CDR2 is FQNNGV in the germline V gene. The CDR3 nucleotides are TGTGCCAGCAGTCGCCGGGGGGGGAACACTGAAGCTTTCTTT. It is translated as CASSRRGGNTEAFF.

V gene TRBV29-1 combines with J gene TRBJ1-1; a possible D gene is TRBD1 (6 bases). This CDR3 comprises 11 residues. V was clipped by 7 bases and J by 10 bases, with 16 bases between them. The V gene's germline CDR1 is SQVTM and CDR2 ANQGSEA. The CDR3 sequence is CSARTARRAFF. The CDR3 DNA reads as TGCAGCGCTCGGACAGCCCGGAGAGCTTTCTTT.

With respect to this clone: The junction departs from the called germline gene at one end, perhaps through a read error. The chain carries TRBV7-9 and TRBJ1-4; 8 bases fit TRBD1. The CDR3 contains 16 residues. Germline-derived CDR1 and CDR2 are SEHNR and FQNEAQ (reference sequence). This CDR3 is CSSSSTDRGGDEKLFF. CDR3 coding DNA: TGTTCCAGCAGCTCCACAGACAGGGGCGGAGATGAAAAACTGTTTTTT.

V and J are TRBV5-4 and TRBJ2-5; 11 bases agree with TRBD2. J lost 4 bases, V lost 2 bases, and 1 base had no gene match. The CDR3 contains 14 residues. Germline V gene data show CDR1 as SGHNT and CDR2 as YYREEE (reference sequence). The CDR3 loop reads CASSFLAGGETQYF. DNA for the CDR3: TGTGCCAGCAGCTTTCTAGCGGGGGGAGAGACCCAGTACTTC.

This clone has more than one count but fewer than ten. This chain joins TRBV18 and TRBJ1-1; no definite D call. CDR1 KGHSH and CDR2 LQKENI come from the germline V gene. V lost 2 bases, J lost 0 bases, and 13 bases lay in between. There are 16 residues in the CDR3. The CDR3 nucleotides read TGTGCCAGCTCACCATTCCTGACAAGCATGAACACTGAAGCTTTCTTT. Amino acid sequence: CASSPFLTSMNTEAFF.

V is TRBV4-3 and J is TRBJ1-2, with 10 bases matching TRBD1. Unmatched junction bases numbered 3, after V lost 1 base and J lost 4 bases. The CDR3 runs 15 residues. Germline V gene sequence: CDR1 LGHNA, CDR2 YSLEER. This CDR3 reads CASSQGQGATYGYTF. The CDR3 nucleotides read TGCGCCAGCAGCCAAGGACAGGGGGCCACCTATGGCTACACCTTC.

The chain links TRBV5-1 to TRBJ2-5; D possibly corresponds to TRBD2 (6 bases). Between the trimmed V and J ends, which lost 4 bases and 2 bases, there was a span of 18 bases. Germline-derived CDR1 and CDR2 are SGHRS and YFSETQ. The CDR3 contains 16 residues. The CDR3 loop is CASSLVGTGAQETQYF. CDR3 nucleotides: TGCGCCAGCAGCCTGGTGGGGACTGGGGCACAAGAGACCCAGTACTTC. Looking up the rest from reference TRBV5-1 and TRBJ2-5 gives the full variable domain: KAGVTQTPRYLIKTRGQQVTLSCSPISGHRSVSWYQQTPGQGLQFLFEYFSETQRNKGNFPGRFSGRQFSNSRSEMNVSTLELGDSALYLCASSLVGTGAQETQYFGPGTRLLVL.

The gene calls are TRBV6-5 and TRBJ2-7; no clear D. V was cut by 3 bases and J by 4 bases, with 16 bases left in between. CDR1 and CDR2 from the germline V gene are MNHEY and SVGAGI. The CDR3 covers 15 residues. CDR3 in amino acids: CASSYSIERIYEQYF. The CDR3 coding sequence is TGTGCCAGCAGTTATTCGATAGAGAGAATTTACGAGCAGTACTTC.

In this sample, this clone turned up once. The CDR3 spells CASSVLAGETQYF. For the CDR3, the DNA is TGTGCCAGCAGTGTCTTAGCCGGAGAGACCCAGTACTTC. This rearrangement joins TRBV25-1 to TRBJ2-5; D gene unclear. The CDR3 length is 13 residues. Germline V gene lookup returns CDR1 MGHDK and CDR2 SYGVNS. Trimming shortened V by 4 bases and J by 4 bases, and 10 bases separated the two germline ends.

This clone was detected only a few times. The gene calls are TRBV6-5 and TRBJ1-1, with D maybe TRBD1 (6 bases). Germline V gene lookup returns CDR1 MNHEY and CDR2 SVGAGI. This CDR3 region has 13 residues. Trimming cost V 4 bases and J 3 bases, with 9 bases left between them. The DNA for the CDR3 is TGTGCCAGCAGTTTGGACAGCCACACTGAAGCTTTCTTT. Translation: CASSLDSHTEAFF.

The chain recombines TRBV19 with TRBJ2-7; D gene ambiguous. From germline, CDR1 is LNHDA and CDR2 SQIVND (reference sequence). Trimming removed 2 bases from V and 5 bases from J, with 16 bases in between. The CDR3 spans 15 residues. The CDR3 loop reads CASSIRPSISHEQYF. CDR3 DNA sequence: TGTGCCAGTAGTATAAGGCCCTCTATTAGCCACGAGCAGTACTTC.

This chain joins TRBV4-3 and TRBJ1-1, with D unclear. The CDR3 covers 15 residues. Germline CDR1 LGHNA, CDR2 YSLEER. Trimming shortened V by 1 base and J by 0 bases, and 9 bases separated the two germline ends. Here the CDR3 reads CASSQVRAMNTEAFF. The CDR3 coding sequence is TGCGCCAGCAGCCAAGTGCGTGCTATGAACACTGAAGCTTTCTTT.

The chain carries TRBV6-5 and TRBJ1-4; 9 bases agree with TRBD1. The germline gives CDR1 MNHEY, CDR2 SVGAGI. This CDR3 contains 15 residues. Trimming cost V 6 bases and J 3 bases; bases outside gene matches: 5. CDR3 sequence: CASRPTGGSNEKLFF. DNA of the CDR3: TGTGCCAGCAGGCCAACAGGGGGCTCTAATGAAAAACTGTTTTTT.

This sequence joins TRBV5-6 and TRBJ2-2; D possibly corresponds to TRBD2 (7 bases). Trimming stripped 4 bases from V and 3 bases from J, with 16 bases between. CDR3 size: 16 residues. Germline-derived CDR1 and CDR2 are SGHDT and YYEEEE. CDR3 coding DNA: TGTGCCAGCAGCCAGGAGGCGGGGGCCTACACCGGGGAGCTGTTTTTT. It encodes CASSQEAGAYTGELFF.

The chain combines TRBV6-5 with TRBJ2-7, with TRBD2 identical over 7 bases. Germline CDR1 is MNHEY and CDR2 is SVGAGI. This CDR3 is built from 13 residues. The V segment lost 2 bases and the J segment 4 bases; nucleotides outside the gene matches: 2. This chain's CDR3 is CASSYTGGYEQYF. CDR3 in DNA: TGTGCCAGCAGTTACACGGGGGGTTACGAGCAGTACTTC.